The sequence of this T cell receptor beta chain was determined in a study of blood T cell repertoires in COVID-19 (dated by TCRdb to about 2020). Looking at the study overall: Samples from collaborators originated in the United States, Italy and Spain and spanned both the acute and convalescent phases of COVID-19. The material from the prospective study consisted of cDNA or gDNA derived from T cells, B-cell-depleted T cells, or PBMCs. Deeply sampled blood TCRbeta repertoires from subjects exposed to, actively infected with, or recovered from COVID-19 were included in the dataset. The repertoires were released in a freely available public database meant as a resource for research on the immune response to SARS-CoV-2. Samples were obtained from the ongoing ImmuneRACE study (first 160 participants) and from about 1,300 subjects provided by 6 global collaborators. Nearly every sample came with metadata listing a de-identified subject ID, COVID-19 status, age in years and sex. Where HLA class I and class II types were available, the types were taken from metadata supplied by the sample provider, not from assay-based typing.

One collaborating source in Seattle enrolled patients while the patients were actively infected and followed the patients over time throughout the course of disease. Whole blood was collected in K2EDTA tubes by collaborating institutions according to the institutions' own protocols. For TCRbeta analysis, collaborators shipped samples in one of three forms: frozen whole blood, isolated PBMCs, or DNA extracted from either of those sample types. This clone was seen once. Its antigen is not yet known. No much larger clone exists at a distance of one base, and base qualities are not known. TCRbeta CDR3 regions were amplified from genomic DNA by means of the immunoSEQ Assay, a bias-controlled multiplex PCR. The paper's data handling went like this. Within the assay, amplification of reference gene primers was used to estimate how many nucleated cells each sample contained. Sequence reads were collapsed and filtered to measure the absolute abundance of every unique TCRbeta CDR3 rearrangement. For each sample, productive Simpson clonality was calculated as the square root of Simpson's diversity index across productive rearrangements. This immuneACCESS table, as held by TCRdb, lists in-frame sequences with V and J called but not all clones. Of the missing ones, under half trace to an unresolved V gene in checked studies; the others have no known cause. That table supplies the V and J calls and clone size; D and trimming were determined from the DNA. The sample includes 350,000 to 450,000 clones, with 75% to 90% observed a single time. The ten top clones hold 7% to 7.5% of the sample.

CDR3 length: 14 amino acids, cysteine to phenylalanine. The CDR3 DNA has 42 bases and is translated from base 1. Via the germline V gene, CDR1 is KGHSH and CDR2 LQKENI. Trimming takes 0 bases off V and 11 bases off J; junction bases not matched to a gene: 9. Study-level results and caveats: Clinical and demographic metadata were provided uncurated, with the amount varying by source and participant.

The chain was built from TRBV18 and TRBJ1-1, with 7 bases matching TRBD1. The receptor was isolated from a woman between 55 and 75 years old with COVID-19, enrolled during active disease. Source material: peripheral blood. The encoded CDR3 is CASSPPAQGSLAFF. The DNA sequence is TGTGCCAGCTCACCACCGGCACAGGGGTCACTGGCTTTCTTT.